The clone carrying this T cell receptor (beta chain) showed up many times. Each molecule of TCR cDNA was tagged with one unique molecular identifier. Via MiXCR, TCRdb re-called the 5' RACE reads, giving one row per CDR3 protein. The sample lists more than 50,000 distinct CDR3 sequences, over 5.5% occurring once. Trimming pared 0 bases from V and 1 base from J, leaving 10 bases between. Germline lookup yields CDR1 KGHSH and CDR2 LQKENI. CDR3 size: 16 residues. The sample belongs to a study of spatial heterogeneity in lung cancer. Study-wide context: Among detected sequences, beta-chain ones consistently exceeded alpha-chain ones in number. In raw reads, more than nine appearances on average were recorded for each unique TCR and UMI combination.

Time point denoted: sample taken at primary tumor resection. Whole RNA was taken from tumor, nontumor lung or frozen PBMC; it was then sequenced unsorted. This chain joins TRBV18 and TRBJ2-1, with no clear D. This receptor was taken from a female donor with early-stage non-small cell lung cancer. Material: PBMCs, obtained at surgery. CDR3 region: CASSPPKGISYNEQFF. The CDR3 DNA follows: TGTGCCAGCTCACCACCAAAAGGGATTTCCTACAATGAGCAGTTCTTC.